The TCR beta chain under discussion was sequenced for a study of long-term antiretroviral therapy in people with HIV. General study points: Relative to control repertoires, HIV repertoires exhibited narrower CDR3 length ranges. ART-treated samples gained diversity yet remained below transplant donor controls.

The V end was cut by 1 base, the J end by 7 bases, with 10 bases between. There are 14 residues in the CDR3. Germline CDR1 is SGHTA and CDR2 is FQGNSA. No fewer than two post-ART and no fewer than one pre-ART PBMC samples existed for each donor. Each HIV-infected participant was given treatment in the United States. immunoSEQ v3.0 was run at survey level. The protocol was immunoSEQ multiplex PCR, while the TCRdb copy is restricted to in-frame clones and leaves out a portion. The repertoire holds about 25,000 clones, more than 65% seen once, with more than 4% in the top ten. In this sample, this clone turned up a few times. Its antigen is as yet unknown.

The genes are TRBV7-2 and TRBJ1-4; D gene unclear. This TCR came from a middle-aged woman with HIV. The material was unsorted PBMCs, obtained 0.5 years after starting antiretroviral therapy. The CDR3 spells CASSLEYLPEKLFF. The CDR3 nucleotides read TGTGCCAGCAGCTTAGAGTATCTCCCTGAAAAACTGTTTTTT.